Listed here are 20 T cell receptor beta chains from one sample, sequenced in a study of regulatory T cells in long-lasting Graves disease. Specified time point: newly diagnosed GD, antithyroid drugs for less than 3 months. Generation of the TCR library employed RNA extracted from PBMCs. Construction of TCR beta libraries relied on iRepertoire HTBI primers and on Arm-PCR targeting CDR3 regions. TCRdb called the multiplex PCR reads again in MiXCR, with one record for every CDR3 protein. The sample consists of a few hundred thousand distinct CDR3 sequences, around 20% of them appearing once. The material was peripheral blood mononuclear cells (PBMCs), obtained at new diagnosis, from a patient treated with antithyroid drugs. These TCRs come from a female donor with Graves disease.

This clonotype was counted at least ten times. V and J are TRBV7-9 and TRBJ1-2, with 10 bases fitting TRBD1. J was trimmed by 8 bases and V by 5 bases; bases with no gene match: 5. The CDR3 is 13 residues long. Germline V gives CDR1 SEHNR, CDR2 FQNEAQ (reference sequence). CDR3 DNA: TGTGCCAGCAGCAAGGGACAGGGGACCGGCTACACCTTC. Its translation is CASSKGQGTGYTF. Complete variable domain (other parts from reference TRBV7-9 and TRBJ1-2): DTGVSQNPRHKITKRGQNVTFRCDPISEHNRLYWYRQTLGQGPEFLTYFQNEAQLEKSRLLSDRFSAERPKGSFSTLEIQRTEQGDSAMYLCASSKGQGTGYTFGSGTRLTVV.

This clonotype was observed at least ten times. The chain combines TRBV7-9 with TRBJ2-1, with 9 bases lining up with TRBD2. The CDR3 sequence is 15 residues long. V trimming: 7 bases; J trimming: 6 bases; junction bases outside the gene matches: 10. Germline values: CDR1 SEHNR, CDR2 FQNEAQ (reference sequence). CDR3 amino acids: CASTPGGGGVNEQFF. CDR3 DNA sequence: TGTGCCAGCACCCCGGGTGGCGGGGGGGTCAATGAGCAGTTCTTC.

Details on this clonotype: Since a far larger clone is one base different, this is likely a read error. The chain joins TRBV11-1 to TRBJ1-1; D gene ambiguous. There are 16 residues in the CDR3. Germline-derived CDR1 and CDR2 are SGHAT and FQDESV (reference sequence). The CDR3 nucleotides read TGTGCCAGCAACTTAGCCACCGTACAGCTATTCACTGAAGCTTTCTTT. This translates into CASNLATVQLFTEAFF.

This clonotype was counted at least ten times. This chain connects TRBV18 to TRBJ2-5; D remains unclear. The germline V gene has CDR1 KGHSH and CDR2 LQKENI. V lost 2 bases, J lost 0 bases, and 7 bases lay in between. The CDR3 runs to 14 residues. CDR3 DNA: TGTGCCAGCTCACCAGCCAGCCACCAAGAGACCCAGTACTTC. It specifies CASSPASHQETQYF.

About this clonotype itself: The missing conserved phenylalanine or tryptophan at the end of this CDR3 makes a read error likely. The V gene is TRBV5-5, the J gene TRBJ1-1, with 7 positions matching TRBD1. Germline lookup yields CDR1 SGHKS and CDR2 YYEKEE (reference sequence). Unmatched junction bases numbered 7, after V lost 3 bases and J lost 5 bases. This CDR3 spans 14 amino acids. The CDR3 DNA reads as TGTGCCAGCAGCTCGACCCCAGGGGGAACTGAAGCTTTCTCT. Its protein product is CASSSTPGGTEAFS.

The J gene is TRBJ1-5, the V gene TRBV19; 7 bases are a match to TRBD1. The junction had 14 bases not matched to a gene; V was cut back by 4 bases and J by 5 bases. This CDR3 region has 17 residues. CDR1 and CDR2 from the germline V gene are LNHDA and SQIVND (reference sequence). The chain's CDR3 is CASSKPRRGQNYQPQHF. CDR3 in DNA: TGTGCCAGTAGTAAGCCTCGCAGGGGACAGAATTATCAGCCCCAGCATTTT. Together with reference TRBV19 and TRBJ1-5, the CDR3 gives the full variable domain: DGGITQSPKYLFRKEGQNVTLSCEQNLNHDAMYWYRQDPGQGLRLIYYSQIVNDFQKGDIAEGYSVSREKKESFPLTVTSAQKNPTAFYLCASSKPRRGQNYQPQHFGDGTRLSIL.

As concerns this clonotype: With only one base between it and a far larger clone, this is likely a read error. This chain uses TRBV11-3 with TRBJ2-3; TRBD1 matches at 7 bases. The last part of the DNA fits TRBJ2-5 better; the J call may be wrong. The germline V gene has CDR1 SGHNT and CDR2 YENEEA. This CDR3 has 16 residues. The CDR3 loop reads CASSLGVGDSKETQYF. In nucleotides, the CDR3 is TGTGCCAGCAGCCTCGGGGTAGGGGACAGCAAAGAGACCCAGTACTTC.

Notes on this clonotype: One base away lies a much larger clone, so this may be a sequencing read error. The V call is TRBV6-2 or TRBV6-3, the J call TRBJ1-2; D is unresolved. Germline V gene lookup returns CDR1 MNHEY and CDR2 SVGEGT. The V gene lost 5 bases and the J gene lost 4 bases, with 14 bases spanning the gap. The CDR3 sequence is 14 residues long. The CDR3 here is CASSLRASSYGYTF. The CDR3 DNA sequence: TGTGCCAGCAGTCTTCGGGCATCCTCCTATGGCTACACCTTC.

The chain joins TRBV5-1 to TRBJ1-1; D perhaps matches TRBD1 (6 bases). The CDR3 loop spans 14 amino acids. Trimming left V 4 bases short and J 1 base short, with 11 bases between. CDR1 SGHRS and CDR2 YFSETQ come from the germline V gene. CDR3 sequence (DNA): TGCGCCAGCAGCGATGGGGGGCGGAACACTGAAGCTTTCTTT. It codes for CASSDGGRNTEAFF. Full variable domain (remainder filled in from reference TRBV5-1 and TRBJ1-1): KAGVTQTPRYLIKTRGQQVTLSCSPISGHRSVSWYQQTPGQGLQFLFEYFSETQRNKGNFPGRFSGRQFSNSRSEMNVSTLELGDSALYLCASSDGGRNTEAFFGQGTRLTVV.

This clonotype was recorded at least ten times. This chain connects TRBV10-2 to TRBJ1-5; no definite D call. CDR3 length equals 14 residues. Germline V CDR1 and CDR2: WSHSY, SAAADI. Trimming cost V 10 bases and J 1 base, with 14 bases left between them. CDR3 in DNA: TGCGCCACAGCATGGGATGGCAGCAATCAGCCCCAGCATTTT. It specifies CATAWDGSNQPQHF.

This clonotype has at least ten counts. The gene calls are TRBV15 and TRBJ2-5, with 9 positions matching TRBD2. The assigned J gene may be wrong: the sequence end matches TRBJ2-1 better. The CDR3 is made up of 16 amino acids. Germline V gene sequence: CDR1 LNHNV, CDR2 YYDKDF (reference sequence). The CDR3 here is CATSREKVAGDNEQFF. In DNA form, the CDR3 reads TGTGCCACCAGCAGAGAAAAGGTAGCGGGAGACAATGAGCAGTTCTTC.

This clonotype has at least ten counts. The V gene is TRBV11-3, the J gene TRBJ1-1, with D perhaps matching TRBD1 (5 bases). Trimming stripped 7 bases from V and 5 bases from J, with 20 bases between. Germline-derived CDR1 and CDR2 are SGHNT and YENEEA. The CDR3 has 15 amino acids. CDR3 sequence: CASTPVGDRGTEAFF. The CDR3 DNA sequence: TGTGCCAGCACCCCCGTAGGGGATAGGGGAACTGAAGCTTTCTTT.

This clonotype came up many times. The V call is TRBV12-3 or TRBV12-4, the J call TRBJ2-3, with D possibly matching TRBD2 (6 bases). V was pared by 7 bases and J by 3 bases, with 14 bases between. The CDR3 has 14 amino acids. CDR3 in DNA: TGTGCCAGCACCTGGGGGGACCAGACAGATACGCAGTATTTT. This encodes CASTWGDQTDTQYF.

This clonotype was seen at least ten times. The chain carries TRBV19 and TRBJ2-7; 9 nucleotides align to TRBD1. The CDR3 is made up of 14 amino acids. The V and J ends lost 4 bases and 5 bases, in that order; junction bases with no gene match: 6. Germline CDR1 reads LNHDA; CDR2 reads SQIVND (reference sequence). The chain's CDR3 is CASSNRDRVDEQYF. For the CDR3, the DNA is TGTGCCAGTAGTAACCGGGACAGGGTAGACGAGCAGTACTTC.

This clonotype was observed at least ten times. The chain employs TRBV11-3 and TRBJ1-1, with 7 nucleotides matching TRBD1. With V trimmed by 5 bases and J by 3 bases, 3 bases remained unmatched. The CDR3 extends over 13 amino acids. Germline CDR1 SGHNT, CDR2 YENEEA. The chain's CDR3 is CASSLTGYTEAFF. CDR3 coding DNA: TGTGCCAGCAGCCTGACAGGGTACACTGAAGCTTTCTTT.

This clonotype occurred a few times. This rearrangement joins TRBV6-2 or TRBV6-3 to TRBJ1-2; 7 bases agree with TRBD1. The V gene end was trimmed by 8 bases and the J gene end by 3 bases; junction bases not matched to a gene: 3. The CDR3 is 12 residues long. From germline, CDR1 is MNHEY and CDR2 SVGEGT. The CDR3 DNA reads TGTGCCAGCTCAACAGGGGACTATGGCTACACCTTC. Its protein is CASSTGDYGYTF.

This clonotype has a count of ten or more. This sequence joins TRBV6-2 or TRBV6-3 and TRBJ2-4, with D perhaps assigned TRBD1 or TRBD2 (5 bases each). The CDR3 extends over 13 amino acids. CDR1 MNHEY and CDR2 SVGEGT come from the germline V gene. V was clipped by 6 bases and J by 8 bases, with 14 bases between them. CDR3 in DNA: TGTGCCAGCAGAAGGGACGCCTTAGACATTCAGTACTTC. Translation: CASRRDALDIQYF.

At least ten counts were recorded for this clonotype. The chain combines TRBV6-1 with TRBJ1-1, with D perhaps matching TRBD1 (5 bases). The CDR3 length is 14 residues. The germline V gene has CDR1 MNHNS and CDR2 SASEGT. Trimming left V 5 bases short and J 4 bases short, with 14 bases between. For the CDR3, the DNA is TGTGCCAGCAGTCCGTTGGGGGAATCCACTGAAGCTTTCTTT. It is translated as CASSPLGESTEAFF.

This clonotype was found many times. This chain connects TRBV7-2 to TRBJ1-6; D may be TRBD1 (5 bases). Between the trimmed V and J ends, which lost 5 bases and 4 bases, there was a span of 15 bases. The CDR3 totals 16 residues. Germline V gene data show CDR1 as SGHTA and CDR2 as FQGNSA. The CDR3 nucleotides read TGTGCCAGCAGCCGCACGGGACGTAGTTATAATTCACCCCTCCACTTT. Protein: CASSRTGRSYNSPLHF.

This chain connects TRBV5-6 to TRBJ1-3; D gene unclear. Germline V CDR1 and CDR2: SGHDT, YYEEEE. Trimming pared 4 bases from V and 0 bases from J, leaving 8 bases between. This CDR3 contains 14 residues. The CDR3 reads CASSPFISGNTIYF. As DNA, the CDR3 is TGTGCCAGCAGCCCCTTTATCTCTGGAAACACCATATATTTT.